One and the same sample provided the 6 T cell receptor beta chains below, sequenced in a study of early T cells in non-severe SARS-CoV-2 infection. From the 5' RACE reads, TCRdb called clonotypes with MiXCR, one entry per CDR3 protein. Of 45,000 to 70,000 distinct CDR3 sequences in the sample, roughly 6.5% were seen once. The specimen sequenced was whole blood. The receptors come from an adult who was a healthcare worker with PCR-confirmed SARS-CoV-2 infection or an uninfected control (not recorded which).

This clonotype occurred many times. J is TRBJ2-2 and V is TRBV11-3; no definite D call. The V and J ends lost 2 bases and 6 bases respectively, with 7 bases between them. This CDR3 contains 13 residues. Per the germline V gene, CDR1 is SGHNT and CDR2 is YENEEA. The CDR3 loop reads CASSLTRSGELFF. CDR3 DNA: TGTGCCAGCAGCTTAACGAGGTCCGGGGAGCTGTTTTTT. The variable domain in full, completed from reference TRBV11-3 and TRBJ2-2, reads EAGVVQSPRYKIIEKKQPVAFWCNPISGHNTLYWYLQNLGQGPELLIRYENEEAVDDSQLPKDRFSAERLKGVDSTLKIQPAELGDSAVYLCASSLTRSGELFFGEGSRLTVL.

This clonotype was counted many times. This chain links TRBV10-1 with TRBJ1-2; tentative D call: TRBD1 (5 bases). V shed 6 bases and J shed 2 bases, with 10 bases lying between them. CDR3 length: 13 amino acids. In germline, CDR1 is WNHNN, CDR2 SYGVQD (reference sequence). The CDR3 DNA reads as TGCGCCAGCAGCCAATGGACAAACTATGGCTACACCTTC. It yields the protein CASSQWTNYGYTF.

This clonotype has a count of ten or more. The chain has TRBV20-1 and TRBJ1-5, with 7 bases identical to TRBD1. V lost 6 bases and J lost 4; bases outside the gene matches: 21. This CDR3 is built from 18 residues. Germline CDR1 is DFQATT and CDR2 is SNEGSKA (reference sequence). CDR3 in amino acids: CSARRGDRVVLENQPQHF. The CDR3 nucleotides are TGCAGTGCCCGACGGGGCGACAGGGTTGTATTAGAGAATCAGCCCCAGCATTTT.

There are many counts of this clonotype. The J gene is TRBJ2-1, the V gene TRBV11-2, with 13 bases lining up with TRBD2. CDR1 and CDR2 (germline): SGHAT, FQNNGV. The CDR3 consists of 15 residues. Losses at the gene ends were 3 bases for V and 6 bases for J; bases not matched to a gene: 2. CDR3 sequence (DNA): TGTGCCAGCAGCTTTACTAGCGGGGGGGCCAATGAGCAGTTCTTC. It yields the protein CASSFTSGGANEQFF.

This clonotype was counted at least ten times. V and J are TRBV4-1 and TRBJ2-1; D ambiguous. The CDR3 is 13 amino acids. Between the trimmed V and J ends, which lost 4 bases and 15 bases, there was a span of 19 bases. Germline lookup yields CDR1 MGHRA and CDR2 YSYEKL. The CDR3 nucleotides read TGCGCCAGCAGCCGCACAATAGACGCGGATCCGTTCTTC. Its protein product is CASSRTIDADPFF.

The chain combines TRBV20-1 with TRBJ2-7, with 7 bases lining up with TRBD1. The trim removed 0 bases at V and 2 bases at J, leaving 4 bases unmatched. CDR3 size: 14 residues. Germline V gene data show CDR1 as DFQATT and CDR2 as SNEGSKA (reference sequence). CDR3 bases: TGCAGTGCTAGAGATCGGGACAGCCCCTACGAGCAGTACTTC. This codes for CSARDRDSPYEQYF.